The clone carrying this TCR beta chain was recorded a few times. A sample-barcoded 5' primer and a J-beta primer mix were used in a second PCR of about 6 to 12 cycles. TCRdb reprocessed the 5' RACE reads with MiXCR, giving one entry per CDR3 protein. The repertoire holds hundreds of thousands of distinct CDR3 sequences, with more than 40% as singletons. These data are taken from a study of blood T cells in healthy people across ages. With 6 bases removed from V and 3 bases from J, the gap between germline ends came to 14 bases. Per the germline V gene, CDR1 is ENHRY and CDR2 is SYGVKD. The CDR3 totals 15 residues.

The gene calls are TRBV10-3 and TRBJ2-2; D possibly matches TRBD1 or TRBD2 (5 bases each). The source material was blood. This clonotype originated in an older woman in good health. This chain's CDR3 is CAIRTAGTHTGELFF. CDR3 bases: TGTGCCATCAGAACTGCCGGGACCCACACCGGGGAGCTGTTTTTT.